This T cell receptor beta chain was captured in a study of graft-versus-host responses after intestinal transplantation. Germline CDR1 MNHEY, CDR2 SVGAGI. This CDR3 region has 14 residues. Deletions cut 7 bases from V and 3 bases from J, with 15 bases between. There are a few counts of this clone. Responders (around 200,000, CFSE-labeled) were co-plated with around 200,000 irradiated, violet-dye-labeled stimulators. Some clones are missing from TCRdb's copy, which holds only in-frame ones; the method was immunoSEQ multiplex PCR. The table has about 21,000 clones, 50% to 60% seen once; the top ten hold about 0.94%.

The TCR was taken from a human patient who received an intestinal transplant. The chain employs TRBV6-5 and TRBJ1-2; D possibly corresponds to TRBD1 (5 bases). Sequencing used alloreactive CD4+ T cells from a mixed lymphocyte reaction culture, obtained before intestinal transplant. Subset meaning: CFSE-low proliferating T cells sorted from approximately 6-day pre-transplant mixed lymphocyte reaction (GvH or HvG direction). CDR3 in amino acids: CASTQGGPYYGYTF. In nucleotides, the CDR3 is TGTGCCAGCACTCAGGGAGGCCCGTACTATGGCTACACCTTC.